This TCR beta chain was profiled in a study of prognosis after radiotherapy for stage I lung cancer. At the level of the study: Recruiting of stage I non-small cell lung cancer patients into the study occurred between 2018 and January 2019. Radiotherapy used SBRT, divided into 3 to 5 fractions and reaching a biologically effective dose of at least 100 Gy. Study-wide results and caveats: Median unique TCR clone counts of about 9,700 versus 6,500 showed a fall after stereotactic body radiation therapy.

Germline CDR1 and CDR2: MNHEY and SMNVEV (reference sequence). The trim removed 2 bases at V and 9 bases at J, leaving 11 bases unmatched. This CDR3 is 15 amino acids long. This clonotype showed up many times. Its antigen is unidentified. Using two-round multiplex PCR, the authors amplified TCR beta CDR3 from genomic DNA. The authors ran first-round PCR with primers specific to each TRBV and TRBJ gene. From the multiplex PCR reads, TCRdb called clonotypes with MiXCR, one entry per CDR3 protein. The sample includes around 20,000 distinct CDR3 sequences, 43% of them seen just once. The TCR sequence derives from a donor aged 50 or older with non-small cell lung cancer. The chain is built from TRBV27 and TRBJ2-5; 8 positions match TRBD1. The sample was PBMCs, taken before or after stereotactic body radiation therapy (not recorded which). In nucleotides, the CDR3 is TGTGCCAGCAGTTTAGGACAGGGCCCTGGTAGGGCCCAGTACTTC. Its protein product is CASSLGQGPGRAQYF.